This T cell receptor beta chain originates from a study of persistence of HIV-infected CD4 T cells (dated by TCRdb to 2020 to 2022). For the study in its entirety: Suppressive ART had been received by participants for a median of about eight years. Peripheral blood samples of up to 180 mL were collected at multiple time points, except for a couple of participants, who underwent leukapheresis at a single time point. Anti-CD3/anti-CD28 stimulation activated a higher proportion of cells, with a lower memory fraction, than antigen stimulation. The study isolated CMV- and HIV-1 Gag-responding CD4+ T cells from ART-treated individuals to examine antigen-driven clonal expansion of HIV-1-infected cells. Proviral sequencing was used to assess clonality among infected cells, whereas TCRbeta sequencing gauged the clonality of all cells within each sorted population. Cross-participant TCR cluster analysis included under ten participants for CMV and over five participants for Gag. What the work shows at the level of the full study, not this receptor alone: Antigen-responding cells were enriched for degenerate expanded CDR3beta sequences, which suggests convergent selection of CD4+ responses to CMV and Gag. Only a small number of individuals took part in the study, and only a limited range of antigens was tested. Within the same sorted populations, how oligoclonal the TCRs were correlated with how oligoclonal the proviruses were. Bulk TCR analyses could not be restricted to the rare CMV-responding cells that actually carried HIV-1 proviruses. TCRbeta richness in CMV- and Gag-responding cells was significantly lower than in anti-CD3/anti-CD28-responding cells; CMV-responding cells had higher oligoclonality than CD3/CD28-stimulated and Gag-responding cells.

Per the publication, the treatment or condition label means: suppressive antiretroviral therapy. As a nonspecific positive control representing the CD4+ T cell repertoire, cells were stimulated with anti-CD3/anti-CD28 magnetic beads. Responding CD4+ T cells were sorted by upregulation of both CD40 ligand and CD69. HIV-1-infected adults in whom suppressive ART had been started during chronic infection were enrolled as participants. Plasma HIV-1 RNA had been undetectable (below 50 copies/mL) in participants for at least 4 years. To be included, a participant needed positive CMV serology and a CD4+ T cell count above 400 cells/uL. Before stimulation, PBMCs were isolated using density centrifugation and then depleted of CD8+ T cells. For about 17 hours, the CD8-depleted PBMCs were stimulated with anti-CD28/CD49d costimulation, a CD40-blocking antibody, and enfuvirtide to prevent new infections. Sorting was done on either a Beckman Coulter MoFlo Legacy or an XDP sorter, and propidium iodide was used to exclude dead cells. The QIAamp DNA Mini Kit was used for genomic DNA extraction from samples above one million cells, and the Quick-DNA Microprep Kit was used otherwise.

The immunoSEQ hsTCRB assay version 4 in survey mode was used to sequence TCRbeta repertoires from genomic DNA. For TCRbeta sequencing, genomic DNA was diluted to around 10 ng/uL, with up to about 1 ug used per sample. The original methods were these. TCRbeta data were analyzed in ImmunoSeq Analyzer 3.0, with diversity computed on productive nucleotide rearrangements. Using the Immunarch R package, lower-bound TCR diversity was estimated with the improved Chao index and clonality was estimated with the Gini coefficient. Different nucleotide rearrangements encoding the same CDR3beta amino acid sequence were counted as distinct clonotypes. Differential abundance analysis found TCRbeta sequences that were significantly enriched in antigen-responding cells compared with anti-CD3/anti-CD28-activated cells. GLIPH2 clustered TCRs by predicted peptide-MHC specificity, both within individual participants and across merged participant data sets. This immuneACCESS table, as held by TCRdb, lists in-frame sequences with V and J called but not all clones. Of the missing ones, under half trace to an unresolved V gene in checked studies; the others have no known cause. V and J calls and clone size are as listed in that table; D and trimming were resolved from the DNA. The sample yields about 37,000 clones; roughly 87% were counted once. Jointly, the top ten make up 1.3% of the sample.

As concerns this clone: Its cognate antigen has yet to be identified. Base qualities are not provided; no much larger clone lies one nucleotide away.

The CDR3 has 17 amino acids, counting the end cysteine and phenylalanine. Here the CDR3 DNA is all that survives: 51 bases in frame from base 1. For CDR1 and CDR2, the germline V gene (reference sequence) lists LNHDA and SQIVND. V was cut back by 6 bases and J by 0 bases, leaving a gap of 18 bases between them. In this chain, TRBV19 is recombined with TRBJ1-5, with the identity of the D gene unclear. Sequenced material: CD4+ T cells sorted from PBMCs after roughly 18-hour stimulation, taken from a patient who received antiretroviral therapy. This specimen's cell subset or site label, interpreted: CD40L+CD69+ CD4 T cells responding to anti-CD3/anti-CD28 beads, representing the overall repertoire. The sequence was collected from an adult man with HIV who was CMV-seropositive. The CDR3: CASSAGREIYSNQPQHF. The DNA sequence is given as TGTGCCAGTAGCGCCGGGCGGGAAATTTATAGCAATCAGCCCCAGCATTTT.